Given below is one T cell receptor (beta chain) in context. Clinical histories supplied by participants themselves formed the basis of cohort assignment. Donors in Cohort 3 who had recovered were those with two negative PCRs, healthcare professional clearance, or resolution of their symptoms. The data derive from a study of blood T cell repertoires in COVID-19. The CDR3 is 12 residues long. With V trimmed by 5 bases and J by 7 bases, 2 bases remained unmatched. The protocol was immunoSEQ multiplex PCR, while the TCRdb copy is restricted to in-frame clones and leaves out a portion. The sample yields some 490,000 clones, approximately 91% seen once.

Source material: PBMCs or T cells enriched from blood (not recorded which). This chain joins TRBV12-3 or TRBV12-4 and TRBJ2-4; 7 positions match TRBD1. This sequence originates from a woman aged 60-70 years who had recovered from COVID-19. Here the CDR3 DNA reads TGTGCCAGCAGTGAACAGGGGAACATTCAGTACTTC. Amino acids: CASSEQGNIQYF.